There are many counts of the clone carrying this T cell receptor beta chain. The antigen is unknown. Overall study findings and caveats: Tumor-infiltrating Treg TCR alpha and beta sequences overlapped most with tumor naive CD4+ T cells, then blood naive.

Constant-region reverse primers amplified full-length variable regions, followed by semi-nested Nested Universal Primer A PCR. TCRdb passed the 5' RACE reads through MiXCR, listing each CDR3 protein once. The sample includes 55,000 to 75,000 distinct CDR3 sequences, around 30% of them seen just once. The CDR3 has 12 amino acids. The germline CDR1 and CDR2 sequences are MNHNS and SASEGT. V lost 7 bases, J lost 2 bases, and 7 bases lay in between. The sample consisted of tumor-infiltrating naive CD4+ T cells sorted from the breast tumor. Subset of the sample: naive CD4+ T cells, CD4+CD45RA+CD25-. The chain couples TRBV6-1 to TRBJ2-3, with no clear D. This receptor was identified in a female donor with breast cancer. CDR3 protein: CASTPPTDTQYF. CDR3 coding DNA: TGTGCCAGCACGCCCCCCACAGATACGCAGTATTTT.